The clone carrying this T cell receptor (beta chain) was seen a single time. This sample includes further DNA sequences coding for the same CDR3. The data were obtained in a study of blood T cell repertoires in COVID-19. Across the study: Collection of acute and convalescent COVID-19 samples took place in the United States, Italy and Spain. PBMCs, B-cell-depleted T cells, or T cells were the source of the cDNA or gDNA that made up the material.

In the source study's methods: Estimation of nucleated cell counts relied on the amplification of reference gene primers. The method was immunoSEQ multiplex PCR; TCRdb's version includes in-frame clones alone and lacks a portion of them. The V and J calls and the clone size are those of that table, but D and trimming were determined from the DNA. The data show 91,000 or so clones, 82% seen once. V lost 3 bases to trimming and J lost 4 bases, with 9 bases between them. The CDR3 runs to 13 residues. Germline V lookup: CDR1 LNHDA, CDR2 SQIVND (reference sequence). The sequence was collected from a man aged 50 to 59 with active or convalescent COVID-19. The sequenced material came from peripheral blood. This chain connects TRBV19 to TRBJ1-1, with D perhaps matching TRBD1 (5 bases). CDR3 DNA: TGTGCCAGTAGTATCCAGGGTTCCACTGAAGCTTTCTTT. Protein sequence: CASSIQGSTEAFF.